This T cell receptor beta chain was identified during a study of patients and donors after allogeneic stem cell transplantation. The germline V gene encodes CDR1 SGHRS and CDR2 YFSETQ. The CDR3 is 14 amino acids. The V segment lost 0 bases and the J segment 8 bases; nucleotides outside the gene matches: 7. The sample holds a few counts of this clonotype. TCRdb fed the RT-PCR reads into MiXCR, producing one record per CDR3 protein. There are around 200,000 distinct CDR3 sequences in the sample; over 30% occur only once, and roughly 10% lies in the top ten. The receptor's source is a human donor who was either an allogeneic HSCT recipient or a stem cell or donor lymphocyte infusion donor (not recorded which). It is not recorded whose cells these are; they may come from a transplant donor. Sequencing was done on a sample of blood, either unsorted or a sorted T cell fraction (not recorded which). V gene TRBV5-1 combines with J gene TRBJ1-2, with 7 positions matching TRBD1. The CDR3 region is CASSLAGTAKGYTF. The CDR3 DNA reads as TGCGCCAGCAGCTTGGCCGGGACAGCGAAAGGCTACACCTTC.